The 15 T cell receptor beta chains given below trace back to one sample, sequenced in a study of human T cells and chemical hapten exposure. MiXCR, run by TCRdb on the RACE reads, gives a single entry per CDR3 protein. The data show about 39,000 distinct CDR3 sequences, about 12% seen once. As to time point: patch test 3, about 24 weeks after DPC sensitization. The treatment denotes: therapeutic diphenylcyclopropenone sensitization with weekly scalp DPC. Blood, whole and unfractionated, served as the source for total RNA extraction. The specimen comprised whole blood, sampled in connection with sensitization to the hapten diphenylcyclopropenone (DPC). The source is a woman aged 40 to 49 with alopecia areata. Some clones in this sample may be carry-over from other donors' samples.

This clonotype was found once. A read error may be the cause here, since a much bigger clone is one base away. The rearrangement links TRBV28 to TRBJ1-5, with D possibly TRBD1 on 6 matching bases. In germline, CDR1 is MDHEN, CDR2 SYDVKM. The CDR3 is 15 residues long. Trimming stripped 11 bases from V and 6 bases from J, with 23 bases between. The CDR3 is CAPSRAGGRGQPQHF. CDR3 nucleotide sequence: TGTGCCCCCTCGCGTGCGGGGGGGCGAGGTCAGCCCCAGCATTTT. Filled out from reference TRBV28 and TRBJ1-5, the complete variable domain reads DVKVTQSSRYLVKRTGEKVFLECVQDMDHENMFWYRQDPGLGLRLIYFSYDVKMKEKGDIPEGYSVSREKKERFSLILESASTNQTSMYLCAPSRAGGRGQPQHFGDGTRLSIL.

This clonotype has just a few counts. This chain uses TRBV3-1 with TRBJ2-1; the match to TRBD2 covers 8 bases. This CDR3 has 13 residues. The V gene end was trimmed by 0 bases and the J gene end by 10 bases; junction bases not matched to a gene: 2. Germline CDR1 LGHDT, CDR2 YNNKEL (reference sequence). CDR3 nucleotide sequence: TGTGCCAGCAGCCAAGATACTAGCGGAGAGCAGTTCTTC. This gives the protein CASSQDTSGEQFF.

This clonotype turned up a few times. The V gene is TRBV6-6, the J gene TRBJ1-1; a possible D gene is TRBD1 (5 bases). Germline assignment: CDR1 MNHNY and CDR2 SVGAGI (reference sequence). Trimming removed 6 bases from V and 3 bases from J, with 11 bases in between. The CDR3 runs to 13 residues. The CDR3 bases are TGTGCCAGCAGCGATCGCAGGGACACTGAAGCTTTCTTT. Translated: CASSDRRDTEAFF.

The chain carries TRBV4-1 and TRBJ1-1; tentatively, D is TRBD1 (6 bases). The germline V and J ends were trimmed by 2 bases and 2 bases, with 21 bases remaining between them. The CDR3 length is 18 residues. Germline CDR1 reads MGHRA; CDR2 reads YSYEKL. CDR3 region: CASSQPQGWGLGNTEAFF. The DNA of the CDR3 is TGCGCCAGCAGCCAACCCCAGGGGTGGGGTCTAGGAAACACTGAAGCTTTCTTT.

Ten or more counts support this clonotype. This chain joins TRBV7-2 and TRBJ2-5; D uncertain. Germline V gene data show CDR1 as SGHTA and CDR2 as FQGNSA. The CDR3 is 13 residues long. V was trimmed by 5 bases and J by 1 base, leaving 8 bases between them. DNA for the CDR3: TGTGCCAGCAGCATCCAAGCCCAAGAGACCCAGTACTTC. Protein sequence: CASSIQAQETQYF.

In this sample, this clonotype turned up a few times. V usage is TRBV28 and J usage is TRBJ2-7; 12 positions agree with TRBD2. CDR3 length: 14 residues. The J segment lost 5 bases and the V segment lost 7 bases, leaving 6 bases of the junction unmatched. Germline CDR1 and CDR2: MDHEN and SYDVKM. CDR3 sequence (DNA): TGTGCCAGCATGACTAGCGGGAGTACCCACGAGCAGTACTTC. Translation gives CASMTSGSTHEQYF.

A word on this clonotype: A much larger clone sits a single nucleotide away, making a read error possible. The V and J genes are TRBV29-1 and TRBJ2-7; D may be TRBD2 (6 bases). Germline V CDR1 and CDR2: SQVTM, ANQGSEA. This CDR3 is 11 amino acids long. CDR3: CSVREAAEQCF. The DNA for the CDR3 is TGCAGCGTGAGGGAGGCGGCCGAGCAGTGCTTC.

The genes are TRBV5-1 and TRBJ2-1; 8 bases agree with TRBD2. The V gene end was trimmed by 3 bases and the J gene end by 2 bases; junction bases not matched to a gene: 4. Germline CDR1 reads SGHRS; CDR2 reads YFSETQ. The CDR3 is 15 amino acids. For the CDR3, the DNA is TGCGCCAGCAGCTCCGCGGGGGGCCCCTACAATGAGCAGTTCTTC. Translating gives CASSSAGGPYNEQFF.

In this sample, this clonotype turned up many times. The chain links TRBV20-1 to TRBJ2-7; 7 nucleotides align to TRBD1. The germline V gene encodes CDR1 DFQATT and CDR2 SNEGSKA (reference sequence). The CDR3 loop spans 12 amino acids. V was pared by 2 bases and J by 6 bases, with 4 bases of the junction left unmatched. CDR3 coding DNA: TGCAGTGCTAGACCGGGACAGTTCGAGCAGTACTTC. It is translated as CSARPGQFEQYF.

CDR3: CSVENQETQYF. CDR3 DNA: TGCAGCGTTGAAAACCAAGAGACCCAGTACTTC. The V call is TRBV29-1, the J call TRBJ2-5; D is undetermined. The CDR3 sequence is 11 residues long. From germline, CDR1 is SQVTM and CDR2 ANQGSEA. V was shortened by 2 bases and J by 0 bases, with 1 base between the two germline ends.

This clonotype was counted at least ten times. In nucleotides, the CDR3 is TGTGCCAGCAGCTTAGATCAAGAGACCCAGTACTTC. Translated, it gives CASSLDQETQYF. The chain couples TRBV11-2 to TRBJ2-5; D remains ambiguous. Per germline, CDR1 SGHAT and CDR2 FQNNGV. CDR3 length: 12 amino acids. V was shortened by 0 bases and J by 2 bases, with 1 base between the two germline ends.

This clonotype has a handful of counts. The rearrangement links TRBV24-1 to TRBJ2-1, with a tentative D call TRBD1 (6 bases). CDR1 and CDR2 from the germline V gene are KGHDR and SFDVKD. The V end was cut by 2 bases, the J end by 8 bases, with 12 bases between. CDR3 length: 14 amino acids. The CDR3 reads CATSDYRVRDEQFF. In DNA, the CDR3 is TGTGCCACCAGTGATTACAGGGTTCGGGATGAGCAGTTCTTC.

This clonotype was counted many times. CDR3 in amino acids: CASRRTSGFTDTQYF. DNA of the CDR3: TGTGCCAGCAGGCGGACTAGCGGGTTCACAGATACGCAGTATTTT. The chain has TRBV2 and TRBJ2-3; 11 nucleotides agree with TRBD2. The CDR3 sequence is 15 residues long. Germline V gene lookup returns CDR1 SNHLY and CDR2 FYNNEI. The V segment lost 6 bases and the J segment 2 bases; nucleotides outside the gene matches: 4.

This clonotype was found a few times. The V and J genes are TRBV4-1 and TRBJ2-1; a weak D match, TRBD2 (6 bases). Per germline, CDR1 MGHRA and CDR2 YSYEKL. This CDR3 contains 14 residues. V gave up 3 bases and J gave up 2 bases, with 8 bases separating them. CDR3 bases: TGCGCCAGCAGCCACAGGACTACCTACAATGAGCAGTTCTTC. Its protein is CASSHRTTYNEQFF.

V is TRBV28 and J is TRBJ2-1; D call uncertain. The germline V gene encodes CDR1 MDHEN and CDR2 SYDVKM. CDR3 size: 15 residues. With 2 bases removed from V and 0 bases from J, the gap between germline ends came to 8 bases. The DNA for the CDR3 is TGTGCCAGCAGTTTAGGCGTCGGCTCCTACAATGAGCAGTTCTTC. The encoded protein is CASSLGVGSYNEQFF. The variable domain in full, with the rest retrieved from reference TRBV28 and TRBJ2-1, is DVKVTQSSRYLVKRTGEKVFLECVQDMDHENMFWYRQDPGLGLRLIYFSYDVKMKEKGDIPEGYSVSREKKERFSLILESASTNQTSMYLCASSLGVGSYNEQFFGPGTRLTVL.